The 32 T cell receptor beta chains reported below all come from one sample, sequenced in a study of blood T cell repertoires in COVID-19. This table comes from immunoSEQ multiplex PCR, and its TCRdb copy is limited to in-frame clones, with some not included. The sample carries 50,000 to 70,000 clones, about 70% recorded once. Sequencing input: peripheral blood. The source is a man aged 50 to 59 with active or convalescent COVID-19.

In DNA, the CDR3 is TGCGCCAGCAGCTCCGGCCGGGGGAGAGAAGAGACCCAGTACTTC. Amino acid sequence: CASSSGRGREETQYF. The rearrangement links TRBV5-1 to TRBJ2-5; D may be TRBD2 (6 bases). The CDR3 has 15 amino acids. The ends were cut back, 3 bases at V and 3 bases at J, with 15 bases in the middle. Germline assignment: CDR1 SGHRS and CDR2 YFSETQ.

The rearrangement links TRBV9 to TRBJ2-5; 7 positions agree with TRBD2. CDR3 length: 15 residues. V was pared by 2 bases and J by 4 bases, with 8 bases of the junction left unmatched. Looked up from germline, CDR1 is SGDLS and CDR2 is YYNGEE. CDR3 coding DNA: TGTGCCAGCAGCGTTTGGGCGGGGGAGAGAGAGACCCAGTACTTC. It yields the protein CASSVWAGERETQYF. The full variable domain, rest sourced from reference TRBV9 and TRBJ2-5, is DSGVTQTPKHLITATGQRVTLRCSPRSGDLSVYWYQQSLDQGLQFLIQYYNGEERAKGNILERFSAQQFPDLHSELNLSSLELGDSALYFCASSVWAGERETQYFGPGTRLLVL.

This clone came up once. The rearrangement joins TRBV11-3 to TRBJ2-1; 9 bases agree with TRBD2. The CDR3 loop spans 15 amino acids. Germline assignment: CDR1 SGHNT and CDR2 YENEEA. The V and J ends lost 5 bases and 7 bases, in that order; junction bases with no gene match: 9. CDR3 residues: CASSPTSGFGNEQFF. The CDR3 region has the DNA TGTGCCAGCAGCCCTACTAGCGGGTTTGGGAATGAGCAGTTCTTC.

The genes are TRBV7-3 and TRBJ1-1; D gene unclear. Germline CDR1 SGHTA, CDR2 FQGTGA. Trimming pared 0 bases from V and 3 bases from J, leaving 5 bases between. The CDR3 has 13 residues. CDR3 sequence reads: CASSLTQYTEAFF. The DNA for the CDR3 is TGTGCCAGCAGCTTAACCCAGTACACTGAAGCTTTCTTT. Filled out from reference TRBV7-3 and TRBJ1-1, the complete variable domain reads GAGVSQTPSNKVTEKGKYVELRCDPISGHTALYWYRQSLGQGPEFLIYFQGTGAADDSGLPNDRFFAVRPEGSVSTLKIQRTERGDSAVYLCASSLTQYTEAFFGQGTRLTVV.

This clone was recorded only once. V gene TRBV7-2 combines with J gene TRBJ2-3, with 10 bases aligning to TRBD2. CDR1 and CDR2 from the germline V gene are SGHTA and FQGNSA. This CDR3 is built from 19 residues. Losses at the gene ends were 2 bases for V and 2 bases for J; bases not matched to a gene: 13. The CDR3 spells CASSLRASGGFEVTDTQYF. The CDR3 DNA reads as TGTGCCAGCAGCTTAAGAGCTAGCGGGGGATTTGAGGTCACAGATACGCAGTATTTT.

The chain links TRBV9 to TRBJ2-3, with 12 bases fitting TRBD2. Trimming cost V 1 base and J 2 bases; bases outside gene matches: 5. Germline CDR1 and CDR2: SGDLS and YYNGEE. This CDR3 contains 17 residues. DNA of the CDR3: TGTGCCAGCAGCGTACCGACTAGCGGGAGATTCACAGATACGCAGTATTTT. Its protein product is CASSVPTSGRFTDTQYF. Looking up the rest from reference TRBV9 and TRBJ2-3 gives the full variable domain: DSGVTQTPKHLITATGQRVTLRCSPRSGDLSVYWYQQSLDQGLQFLIQYYNGEERAKGNILERFSAQQFPDLHSELNLSSLELGDSALYFCASSVPTSGRFTDTQYFGPGTRLTVL.

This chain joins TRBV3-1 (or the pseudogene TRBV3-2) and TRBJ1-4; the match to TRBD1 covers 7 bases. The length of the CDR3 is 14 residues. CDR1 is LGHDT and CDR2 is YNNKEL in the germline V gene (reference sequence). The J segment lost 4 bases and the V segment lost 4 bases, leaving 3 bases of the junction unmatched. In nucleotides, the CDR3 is TGTGCCAGCAGCCTGGGACAGTATAATGAAAAACTGTTTTTT. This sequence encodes CASSLGQYNEKLFF.

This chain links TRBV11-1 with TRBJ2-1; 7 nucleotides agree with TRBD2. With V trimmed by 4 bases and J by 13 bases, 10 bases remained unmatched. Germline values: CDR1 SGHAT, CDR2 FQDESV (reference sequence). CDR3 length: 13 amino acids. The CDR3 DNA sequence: TGTGCCAGCAGCTCATCCAGCGGGAATCTTCAGTTCTTC. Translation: CASSSSSGNLQFF.

CDR3 loop: CASSLAVAGGVNEQFF. Here the CDR3 DNA reads TGTGCCAGCAGCTTAGCGGTGGCGGGAGGGGTCAATGAGCAGTTCTTC. The V and J genes are TRBV7-2 and TRBJ2-1; 9 bases match TRBD2. This CDR3 comprises 16 residues. The germline V gene has CDR1 SGHTA and CDR2 FQGNSA. V lost 0 bases and J lost 6; bases outside the gene matches: 6. Full variable domain (rest looked up from reference TRBV7-2 and TRBJ2-1): GAGVSQSPSNKVTEKGKDVELRCDPISGHTALYWYRQSLGQGLEFLIYFQGNSAPDKSGLPSDRFSAERTGGSVSTLTIQRTQQEDSAVYLCASSLAVAGGVNEQFFGPGTRLTVL.

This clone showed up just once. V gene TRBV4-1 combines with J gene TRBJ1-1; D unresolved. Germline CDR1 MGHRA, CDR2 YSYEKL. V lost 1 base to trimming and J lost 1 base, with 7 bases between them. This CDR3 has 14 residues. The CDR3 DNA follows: TGCGCCAGCAGCCAAGGGCTTGGGAACACTGAAGCTTTCTTT. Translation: CASSQGLGNTEAFF.

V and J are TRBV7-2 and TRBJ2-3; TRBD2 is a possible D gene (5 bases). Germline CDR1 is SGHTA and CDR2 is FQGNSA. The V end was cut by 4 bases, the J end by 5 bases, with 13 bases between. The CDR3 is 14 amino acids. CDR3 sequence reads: CASSSRVVRDTQYF. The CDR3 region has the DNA TGTGCCAGCAGCTCGAGGGTAGTTAGAGATACGCAGTATTTT.

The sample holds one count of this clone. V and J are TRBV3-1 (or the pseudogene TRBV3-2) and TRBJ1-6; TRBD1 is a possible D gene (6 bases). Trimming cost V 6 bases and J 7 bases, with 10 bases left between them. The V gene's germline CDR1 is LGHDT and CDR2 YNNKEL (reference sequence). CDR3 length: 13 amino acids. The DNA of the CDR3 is TGTGCCAGCAGTAACAGGGTCAATTCACCCCTCCACTTT. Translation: CASSNRVNSPLHF.

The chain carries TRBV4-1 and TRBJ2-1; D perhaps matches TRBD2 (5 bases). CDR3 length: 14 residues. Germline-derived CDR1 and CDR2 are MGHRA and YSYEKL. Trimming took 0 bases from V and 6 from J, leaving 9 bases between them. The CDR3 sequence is CASSQEGAINEQFF. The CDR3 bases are TGCGCCAGCAGCCAAGAGGGAGCAATCAATGAGCAGTTCTTC.

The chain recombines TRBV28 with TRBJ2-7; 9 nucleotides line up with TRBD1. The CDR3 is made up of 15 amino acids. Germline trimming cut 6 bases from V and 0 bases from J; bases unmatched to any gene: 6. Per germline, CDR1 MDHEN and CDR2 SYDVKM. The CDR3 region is CASSGQGMSSYEQYF. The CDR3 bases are TGTGCCAGCAGCGGACAGGGGATGAGCTCCTACGAGCAGTACTTC.

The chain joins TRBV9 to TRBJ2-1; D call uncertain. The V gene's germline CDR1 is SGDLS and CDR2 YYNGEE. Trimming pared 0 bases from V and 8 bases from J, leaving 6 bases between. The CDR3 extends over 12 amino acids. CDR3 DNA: TGTGCCAGCAGCGTAGGAGTCGATGAGCAGTTCTTC. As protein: CASSVGVDEQFF.

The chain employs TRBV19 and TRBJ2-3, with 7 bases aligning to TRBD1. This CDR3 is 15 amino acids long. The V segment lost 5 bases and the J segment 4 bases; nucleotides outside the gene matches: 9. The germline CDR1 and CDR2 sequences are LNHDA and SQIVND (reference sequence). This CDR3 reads CASSRRWDSSDTQYF. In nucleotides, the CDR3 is TGTGCCAGTAGTCGCCGTTGGGACAGTTCAGATACGCAGTATTTT.

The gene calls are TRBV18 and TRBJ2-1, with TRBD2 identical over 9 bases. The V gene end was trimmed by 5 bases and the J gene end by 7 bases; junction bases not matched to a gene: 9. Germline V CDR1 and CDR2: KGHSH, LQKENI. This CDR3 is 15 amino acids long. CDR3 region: CASSISGSKWNEQFF. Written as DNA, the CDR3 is TGTGCCAGCTCAATTAGCGGGAGTAAGTGGAATGAGCAGTTCTTC.

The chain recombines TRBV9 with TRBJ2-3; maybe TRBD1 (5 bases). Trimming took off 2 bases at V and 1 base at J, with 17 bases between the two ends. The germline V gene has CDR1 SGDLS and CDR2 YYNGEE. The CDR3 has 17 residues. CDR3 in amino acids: CASSVQGVRRGTDTQYF. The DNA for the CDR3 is TGTGCCAGCAGCGTTCAAGGGGTGAGGCGCGGCACAGATACGCAGTATTTT.

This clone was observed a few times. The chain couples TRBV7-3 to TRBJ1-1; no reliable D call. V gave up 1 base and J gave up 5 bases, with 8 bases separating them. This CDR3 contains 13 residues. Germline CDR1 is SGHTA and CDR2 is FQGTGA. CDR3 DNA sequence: TGTGCCAGCAGCTTAAAGCGGGAAACTGAAGCTTTCTTT. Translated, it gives CASSLKRETEAFF.

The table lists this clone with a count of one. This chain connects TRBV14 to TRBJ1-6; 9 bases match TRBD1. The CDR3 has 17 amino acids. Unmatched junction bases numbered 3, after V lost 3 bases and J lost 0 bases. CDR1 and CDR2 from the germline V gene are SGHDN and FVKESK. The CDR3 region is CASSQMGQGSYNSPLHF. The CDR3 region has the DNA TGTGCCAGCAGCCAGATGGGACAGGGCTCCTATAATTCACCCCTCCACTTT.

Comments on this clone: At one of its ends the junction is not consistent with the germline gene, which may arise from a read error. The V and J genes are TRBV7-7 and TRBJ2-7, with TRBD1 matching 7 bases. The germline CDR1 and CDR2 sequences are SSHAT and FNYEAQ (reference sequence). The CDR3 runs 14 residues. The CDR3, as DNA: TGTGCTAGCAGCTGGGACAGTAGCTCCTACGAGCAGTACTTC. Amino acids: CASSWDSSSYEQYF.

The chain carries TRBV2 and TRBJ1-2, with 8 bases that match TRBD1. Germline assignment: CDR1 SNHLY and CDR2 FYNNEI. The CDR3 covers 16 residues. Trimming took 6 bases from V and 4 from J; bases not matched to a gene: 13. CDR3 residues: CASRDSGGAFFYGYTF. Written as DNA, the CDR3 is TGTGCCAGCAGGGACTCAGGGGGCGCGTTTTTCTATGGCTACACCTTC. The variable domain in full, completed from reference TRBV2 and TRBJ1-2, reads EPEVTQTPSHQVTQMGQEVILRCVPISNHLYFYWYRQILGQKVEFLVSFYNNEISEKSEIFDDQFSVERPDGSNFTLKIRSTKLEDSAMYFCASRDSGGAFFYGYTFGSGTRLTVV.

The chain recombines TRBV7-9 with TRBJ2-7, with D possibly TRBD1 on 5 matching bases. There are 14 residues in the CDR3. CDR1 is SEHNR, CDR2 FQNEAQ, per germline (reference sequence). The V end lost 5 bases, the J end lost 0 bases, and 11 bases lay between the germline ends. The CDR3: CASSPRQFSYEQYF. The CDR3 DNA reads TGTGCCAGCAGCCCACGACAGTTCTCCTACGAGCAGTACTTC.

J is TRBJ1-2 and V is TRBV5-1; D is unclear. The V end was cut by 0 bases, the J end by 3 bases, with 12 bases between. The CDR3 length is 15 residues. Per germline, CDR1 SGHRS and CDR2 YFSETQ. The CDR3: CASSLDGRRYYGYTF. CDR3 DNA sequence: TGCGCCAGCAGCTTGGACGGGAGGCGGTACTATGGCTACACCTTC.

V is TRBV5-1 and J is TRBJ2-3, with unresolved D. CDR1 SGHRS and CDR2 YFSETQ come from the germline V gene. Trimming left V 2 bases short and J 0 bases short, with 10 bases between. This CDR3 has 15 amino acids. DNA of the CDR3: TGCGCCAGCAGCTTTAACAGCCCTAGCACAGATACGCAGTATTTT. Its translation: CASSFNSPSTDTQYF.

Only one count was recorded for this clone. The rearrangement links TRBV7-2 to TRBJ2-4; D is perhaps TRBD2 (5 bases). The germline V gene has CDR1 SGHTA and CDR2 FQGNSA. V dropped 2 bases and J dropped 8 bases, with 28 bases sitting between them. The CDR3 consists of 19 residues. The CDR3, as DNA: TGTGCCAGCAGCTTACCCGCAGCGGTCTCGGGTCACTTCGAATACATTCAGTACTTC. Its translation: CASSLPAAVSGHFEYIQYF.

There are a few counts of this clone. The CDR3 nucleotides read TGTGCCAGCAAGGCCGGGACCTACGAGCAGTACTTC. This encodes CASKAGTYEQYF. This chain connects TRBV28 to TRBJ2-7, with D possibly matching TRBD2 (5 bases). The germline V and J ends were trimmed by 7 bases and 2 bases, with 9 bases remaining between them. The V gene's germline CDR1 is MDHEN and CDR2 SYDVKM. This CDR3 has 12 residues.

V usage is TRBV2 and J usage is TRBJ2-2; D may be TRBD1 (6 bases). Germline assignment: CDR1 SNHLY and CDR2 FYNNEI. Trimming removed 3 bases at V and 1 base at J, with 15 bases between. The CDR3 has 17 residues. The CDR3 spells CASSDNPSGQNTGELFF. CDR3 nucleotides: TGTGCCAGCAGTGATAACCCCTCGGGACAGAACACCGGGGAGCTGTTTTTT.

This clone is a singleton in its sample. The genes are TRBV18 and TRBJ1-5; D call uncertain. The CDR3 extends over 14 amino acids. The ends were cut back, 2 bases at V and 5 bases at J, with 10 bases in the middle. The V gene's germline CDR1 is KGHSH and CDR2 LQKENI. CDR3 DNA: TGTGCCAGCTCACCAGACTTTAATGATCAGCCCCAGCATTTT. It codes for CASSPDFNDQPQHF.

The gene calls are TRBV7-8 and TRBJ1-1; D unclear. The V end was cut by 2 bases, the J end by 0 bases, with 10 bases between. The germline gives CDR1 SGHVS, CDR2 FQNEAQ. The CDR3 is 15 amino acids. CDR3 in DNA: TGTGCCAGCAGCTTACTTACGCGAATGAACACTGAAGCTTTCTTT. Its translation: CASSLLTRMNTEAFF. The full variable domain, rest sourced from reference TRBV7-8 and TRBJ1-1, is GAGVSQSPRYKVAKRGQDVALRCDPISGHVSLFWYQQALGQGPEFLTYFQNEAQLDKSGLPSDRFFAERPEGSVSTLKIQRTQQEDSAVYLCASSLLTRMNTEAFFGQGTRLTVV.

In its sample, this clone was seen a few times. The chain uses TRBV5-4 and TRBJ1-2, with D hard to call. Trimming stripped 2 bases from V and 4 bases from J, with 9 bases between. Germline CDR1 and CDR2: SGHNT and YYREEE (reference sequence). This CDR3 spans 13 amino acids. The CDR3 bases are TGTGCCAGCAGCTTTGGGCAGCTCTATGGCTACACCTTC. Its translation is CASSFGQLYGYTF.

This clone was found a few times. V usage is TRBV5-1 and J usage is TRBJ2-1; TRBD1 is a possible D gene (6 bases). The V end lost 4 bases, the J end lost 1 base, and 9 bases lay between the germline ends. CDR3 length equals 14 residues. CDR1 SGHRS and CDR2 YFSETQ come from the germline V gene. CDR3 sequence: CASSNRVSYNEQFF. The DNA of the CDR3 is TGCGCCAGCAGCAACAGGGTATCCTACAATGAGCAGTTCTTC. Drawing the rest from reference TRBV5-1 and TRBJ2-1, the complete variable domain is KAGVTQTPRYLIKTRGQQVTLSCSPISGHRSVSWYQQTPGQGLQFLFEYFSETQRNKGNFPGRFSGRQFSNSRSEMNVSTLELGDSALYLCASSNRVSYNEQFFGPGTRLTVL.